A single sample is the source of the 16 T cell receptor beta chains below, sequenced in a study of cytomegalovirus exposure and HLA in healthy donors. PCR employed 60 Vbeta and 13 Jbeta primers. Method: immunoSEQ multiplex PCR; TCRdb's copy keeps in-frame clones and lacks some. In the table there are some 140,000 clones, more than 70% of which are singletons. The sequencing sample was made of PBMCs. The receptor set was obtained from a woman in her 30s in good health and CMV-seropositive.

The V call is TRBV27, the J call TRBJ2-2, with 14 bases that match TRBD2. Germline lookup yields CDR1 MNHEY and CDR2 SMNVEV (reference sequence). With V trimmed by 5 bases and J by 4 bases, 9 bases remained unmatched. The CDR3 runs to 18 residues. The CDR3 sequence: CASSILGLAGVGTGELFF. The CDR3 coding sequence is TGTGCCAGCAGTATATTGGGACTAGCGGGGGTGGGCACCGGGGAGCTGTTTTTT.

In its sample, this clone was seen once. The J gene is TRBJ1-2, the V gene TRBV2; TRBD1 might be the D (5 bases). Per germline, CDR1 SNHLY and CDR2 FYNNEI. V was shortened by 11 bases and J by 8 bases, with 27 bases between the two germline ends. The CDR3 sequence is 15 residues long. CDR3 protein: CAGSLNPGLEDGYTF. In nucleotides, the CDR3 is TGTGCCGGCTCCCTAAATCCGGGACTGGAGGACGGCTACACCTTC.

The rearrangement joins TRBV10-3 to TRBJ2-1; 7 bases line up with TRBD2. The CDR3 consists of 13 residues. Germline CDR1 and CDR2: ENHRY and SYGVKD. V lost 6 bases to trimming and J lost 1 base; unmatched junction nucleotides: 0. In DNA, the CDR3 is TGTGCCATCAGAGCGGGATCCTACAATGAGCAGTTCTTC. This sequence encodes CAIRAGSYNEQFF.

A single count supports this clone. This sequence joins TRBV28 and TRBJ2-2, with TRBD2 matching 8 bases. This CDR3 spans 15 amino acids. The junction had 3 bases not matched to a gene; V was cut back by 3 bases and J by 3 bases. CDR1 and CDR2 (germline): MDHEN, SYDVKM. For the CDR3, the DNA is TGTGCCAGCAGTTTTACTAGCGGCTACACCGGGGAGCTGTTTTTT. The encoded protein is CASSFTSGYTGELFF.

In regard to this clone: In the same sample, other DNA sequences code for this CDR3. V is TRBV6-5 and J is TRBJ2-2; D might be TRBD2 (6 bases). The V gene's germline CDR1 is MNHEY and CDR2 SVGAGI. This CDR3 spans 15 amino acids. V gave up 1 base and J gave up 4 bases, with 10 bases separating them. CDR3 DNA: TGTGCCAGCAGTTACTTAGTGGGGGGCACCGGGGAGCTGTTTTTT. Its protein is CASSYLVGGTGELFF.

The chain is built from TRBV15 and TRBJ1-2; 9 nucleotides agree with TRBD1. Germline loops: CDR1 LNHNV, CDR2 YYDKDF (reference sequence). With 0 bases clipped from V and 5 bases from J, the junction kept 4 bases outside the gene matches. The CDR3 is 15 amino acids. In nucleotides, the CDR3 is TGTGCCACCAGCAGAGAACCCGGGACAGGGTATGGCTACACCTTC. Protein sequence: CATSREPGTGYGYTF.

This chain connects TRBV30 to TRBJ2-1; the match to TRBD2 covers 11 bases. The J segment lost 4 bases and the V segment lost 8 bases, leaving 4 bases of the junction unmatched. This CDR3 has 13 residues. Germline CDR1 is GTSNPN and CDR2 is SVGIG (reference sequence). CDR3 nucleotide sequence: TGTGCCGGGCTAGCGGGGGGTTACAATGAGCAGTTCTTC. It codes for CAGLAGGYNEQFF. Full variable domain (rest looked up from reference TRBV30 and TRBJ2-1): SQTIHQWPATLVQPVGSPLSLECTVEGTSNPNLYWYRQAAGRGLQLLFYSVGIGQISSEVPQNLSASRPQDRQFILSSKKLLLSDSGFYLCAGLAGGYNEQFFGPGTRLTVL.

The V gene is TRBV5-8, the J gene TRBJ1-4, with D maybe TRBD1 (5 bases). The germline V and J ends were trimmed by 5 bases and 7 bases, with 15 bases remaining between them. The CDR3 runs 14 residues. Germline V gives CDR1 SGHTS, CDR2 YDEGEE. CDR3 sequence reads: CASSQGGTSEKLFF. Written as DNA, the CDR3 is TGTGCCAGCAGTCAGGGAGGAACTTCTGAAAAACTGTTTTTT.

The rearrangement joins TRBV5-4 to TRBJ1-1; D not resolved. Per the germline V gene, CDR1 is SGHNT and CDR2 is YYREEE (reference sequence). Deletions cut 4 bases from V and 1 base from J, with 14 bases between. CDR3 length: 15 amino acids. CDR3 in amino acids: CASSSPTLGNTEAFF. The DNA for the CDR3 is TGTGCCAGCAGCAGCCCGACACTGGGGAACACTGAAGCTTTCTTT.

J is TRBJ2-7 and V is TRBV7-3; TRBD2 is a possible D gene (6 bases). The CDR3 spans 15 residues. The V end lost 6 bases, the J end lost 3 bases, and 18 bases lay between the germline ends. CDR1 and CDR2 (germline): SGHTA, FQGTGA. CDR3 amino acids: CASSAYGGPGYEQYF. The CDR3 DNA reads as TGTGCCAGCAGTGCCTACGGAGGGCCTGGCTACGAGCAGTACTTC.

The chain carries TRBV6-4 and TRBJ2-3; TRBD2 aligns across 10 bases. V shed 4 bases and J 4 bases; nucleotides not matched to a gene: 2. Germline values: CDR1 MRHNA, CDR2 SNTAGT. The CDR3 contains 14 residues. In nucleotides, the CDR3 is TGTGCCAGCAGTGCCGGGACTAGCGCAGATACGCAGTATTTT. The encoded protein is CASSAGTSADTQYF.

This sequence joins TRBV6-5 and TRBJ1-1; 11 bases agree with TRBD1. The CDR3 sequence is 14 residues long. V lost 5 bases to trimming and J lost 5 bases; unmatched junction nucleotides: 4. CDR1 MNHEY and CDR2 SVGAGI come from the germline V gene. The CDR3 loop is CASSTGTGGTEAFF. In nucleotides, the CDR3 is TGTGCCAGCAGTACCGGGACAGGGGGGACTGAAGCTTTCTTT.

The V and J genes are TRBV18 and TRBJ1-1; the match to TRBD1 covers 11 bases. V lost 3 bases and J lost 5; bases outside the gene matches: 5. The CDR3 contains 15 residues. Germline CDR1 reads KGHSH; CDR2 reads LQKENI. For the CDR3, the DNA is TGTGCCAGCTCACCCGGGACAGGGGGAGGGACTGAAGCTTTCTTT. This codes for CASSPGTGGGTEAFF.

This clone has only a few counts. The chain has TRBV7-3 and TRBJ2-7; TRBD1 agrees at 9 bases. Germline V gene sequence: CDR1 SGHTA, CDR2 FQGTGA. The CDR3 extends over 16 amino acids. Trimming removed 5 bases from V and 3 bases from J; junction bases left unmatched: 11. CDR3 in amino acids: CASSPRGAGQGYEQYF. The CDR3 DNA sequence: TGTGCCAGCAGCCCAAGGGGGGCGGGACAGGGCTACGAGCAGTACTTC. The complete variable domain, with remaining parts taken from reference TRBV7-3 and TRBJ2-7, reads GAGVSQTPSNKVTEKGKYVELRCDPISGHTALYWYRQSLGQGPEFLIYFQGTGAADDSGLPNDRFFAVRPEGSVSTLKIQRTERGDSAVYLCASSPRGAGQGYEQYFGPGTRLTVT.

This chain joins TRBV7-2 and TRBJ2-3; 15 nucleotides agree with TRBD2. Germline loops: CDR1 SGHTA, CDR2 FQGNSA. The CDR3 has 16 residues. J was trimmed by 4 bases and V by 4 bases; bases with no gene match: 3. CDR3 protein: CASSSWTSGRADTQYF. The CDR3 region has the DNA TGTGCCAGCAGCTCCTGGACTAGCGGGAGGGCAGATACGCAGTATTTT. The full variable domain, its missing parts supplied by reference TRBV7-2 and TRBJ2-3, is GAGVSQSPSNKVTEKGKDVELRCDPISGHTALYWYRQSLGQGLEFLIYFQGNSAPDKSGLPSDRFSAERTGGSVSTLTIQRTQQEDSAVYLCASSSWTSGRADTQYFGPGTRLTVL.

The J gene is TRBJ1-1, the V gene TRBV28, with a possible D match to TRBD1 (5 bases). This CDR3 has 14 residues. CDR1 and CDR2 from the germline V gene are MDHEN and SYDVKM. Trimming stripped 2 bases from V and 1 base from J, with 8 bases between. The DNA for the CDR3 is TGTGCCAGCAGTTTAAGAACAGGGAACACTGAAGCTTTCTTT. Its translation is CASSLRTGNTEAFF.